What follows are 11 T cell receptor beta chains derived from one specimen sequenced in a study of cytomegalovirus exposure and HLA in healthy donors (dated by TCRdb to about 2017). Library preparation employed the immunoSEQ multiplex PCR assay. For the multiplex PCR, a mixture combining 60 forward primers for TCR Vbeta segments and 13 reverse primers for TCR Jbeta segments was used. In TCRdb, the immuneACCESS table is reduced to in-frame sequences with V and J assigned. These tables do not hold every clone; where another copy was compared, an unresolved V gene accounts for under half, and the others remain unexplained. The sample data list approximately 150,000 clones, and around 80% of these were observed just once. The top ten clonotypes cover around 2% of the sample. The sequenced sample was PBMCs. Receptors were obtained from a human donor in good health.

This chain uses TRBV29-1 with TRBJ1-2; no reliable D call. V was trimmed by 4 bases and J by 2 bases, leaving 20 bases between them. Germline V gene data show CDR1 as SQVTM and CDR2 as ANQGSEA. The CDR3 runs 16 residues. This CDR3 is CSVVGPWEEMNYGYTF. The CDR3 DNA sequence: TGCAGCGTTGTTGGGCCCTGGGAGGAGATGAACTATGGCTACACCTTC.

The chain links TRBV6-1 to TRBJ2-3; maybe TRBD2 (6 bases). Germline V gives CDR1 MNHNS, CDR2 SASEGT. CDR3 size: 15 residues. Trimming cost V 2 bases and J 2 bases, with 11 bases left between them. The CDR3 coding sequence is TGTGCCAGCAGTGAACGGCGGGGCAACACAGATACGCAGTATTTT. It yields the protein CASSERRGNTDTQYF.

V gene TRBV7-2 combines with J gene TRBJ2-3; tentative D call: TRBD2 (5 bases). CDR1 SGHTA and CDR2 FQGNSA come from the germline V gene. The CDR3 length is 17 residues. V was trimmed by 4 bases and J by 2 bases, leaving 19 bases between them. The CDR3 DNA reads TGTGCCAGCAGCTCCCGGACTCCTACTGGGGACACAGATACGCAGTATTTT. Residues: CASSSRTPTGDTDTQYF.

Details on this clone: Other DNA sequences in this specimen translate into the identical CDR3. The chain couples TRBV5-1 to TRBJ2-5; D ambiguous. Germline V gives CDR1 SGHRS, CDR2 YFSETQ. The CDR3 is 12 amino acids. V was shortened by 0 bases and J by 5 bases, with 5 bases between the two germline ends. Here the CDR3 DNA reads TGCGCCAGCAGCTTGGGTTCGGAGACCCAGTACTTC. Protein: CASSLGSETQYF.

The chain combines TRBV11-3 with TRBJ2-3; 16 nucleotides align to TRBD2. Looked up from germline, CDR1 is SGHNT and CDR2 is YENEEA. Unmatched junction bases numbered 7, after V lost 0 bases and J lost 10 bases. The CDR3 is 17 amino acids. In DNA, the CDR3 is TGTGCCAGCAGCTTAGAGTCGTCGGGACTAGCGGGGGGGCCGCAGTATTTT. This encodes CASSLESSGLAGGPQYF.

This clone was observed a single time. The rearrangement uses TRBV7-9 and TRBJ2-7; TRBD1 matches at 9 bases. This CDR3 has 14 residues. Germline loops: CDR1 SEHNR, CDR2 FQNEAQ (reference sequence). With 1 base clipped from V and 6 bases from J, the junction kept 4 bases outside the gene matches. The CDR3 DNA sequence: TGTGCCAGCAGCTTAGACAGGGGGCTCAGCGAGCAGTACTTC. This gives the protein CASSLDRGLSEQYF.

The rearrangement uses TRBV12-2 and TRBJ1-1; TRBD1 is the table's D call and was not checked against the DNA. TRBV12-2 is described as a pseudogene. The CDR3 sequence is 15 residues long. CDR3 coding DNA: TGTGCAAGTCGCCAGAGGACAGTCCTGAACACTGAAGCTTTCTTT. Residues: CASRQRTVLNTEAFF.

V gene TRBV12-5 combines with J gene TRBJ1-5, with D unclear. CDR3 length: 18 amino acids. V was shortened by 1 base and J by 6 bases, with 22 bases between the two germline ends. Germline V CDR1 and CDR2: LGHNT, FRNRAP. The CDR3 loop reads CASGLGYAGAGGRQPQHF. In DNA form, the CDR3 reads TGTGCTAGTGGTTTGGGTTACGCAGGCGCGGGCGGACGTCAGCCCCAGCATTTT.

This sequence joins TRBV10-2 and TRBJ2-1; TRBD2 agrees at 10 bases. CDR1 is WSHSY, CDR2 SAAADI, per germline. V was clipped by 4 bases and J by 6 bases; unmatched bases: 3. There are 14 residues in the CDR3. The CDR3 loop reads CASSVLAGVNEQFF. In DNA, the CDR3 is TGCGCCAGCAGTGTCCTAGCGGGGGTCAATGAGCAGTTCTTC.

The rearrangement uses TRBV13 and TRBJ2-5, with 7 bases matching TRBD1. This CDR3 is 16 amino acids long. Germline CDR1 PRHDT, CDR2 FYEKMQ (reference sequence). J was trimmed by 1 base and V by 5 bases; bases with no gene match: 10. The CDR3 region has the DNA TGTGCCAGCAGCCCAACAGGGGTCGTAAGCCAAGAGACCCAGTACTTC. This sequence encodes CASSPTGVVSQETQYF.

This sequence joins TRBV20-1 and TRBJ2-1, with D possibly being TRBD2 (5 bases). From germline, CDR1 is DFQATT and CDR2 SNEGSKA (reference sequence). This CDR3 has 10 residues. Trimming took 6 bases from V and 12 from J, leaving 12 bases between them. This chain's CDR3 is CSADGEGQFF. The CDR3 DNA sequence: TGCAGTGCGGACGGAGAGGGGCAGTTCTTC.